This passage covers 25 T cell receptor beta chains from one sample sequenced in a study of blood T cell repertoires in COVID-19. TCRdb keeps only in-frame clones here, not all; method: immunoSEQ multiplex PCR. The repertoire includes 150,000 to 200,000 clones, roughly four fifths of them detected once, and under 10% sits in the top ten. Sequenced input: peripheral blood. These receptors originate from a woman in her 70s with COVID-19, enrolled during active disease.

V is TRBV9 and J is TRBJ1-4; TRBD1 aligns across 7 bases. The germline CDR1 and CDR2 sequences are SGDLS and YYNGEE. The CDR3 is 14 residues long. V lost 4 bases, J lost 6 bases, and 6 bases stayed unmatched. The CDR3 DNA reads as TGTGCCAGCAGCCTCCGACAGGGTGATGAAAAACTGTTTTTT. Protein: CASSLRQGDEKLFF.

The rearrangement uses TRBV5-4 and TRBJ2-2, with D uncertain. The length of the CDR3 is 12 residues. Germline V gene sequence: CDR1 SGHNT, CDR2 YYREEE (reference sequence). The V gene lost 1 base and the J gene lost 8 bases, with 6 bases spanning the gap. CDR3 bases: TGTGCCAGCAGCTTGTTCACAGGGGAGCTGTTTTTT. Translating gives CASSLFTGELFF.

This clone was detected only once. V and J are TRBV6-5 and TRBJ1-2; TRBD1 matches at 11 bases. Unmatched junction bases numbered 5, after V lost 6 bases and J lost 5 bases. Germline CDR1 is MNHEY and CDR2 is SVGAGI. The CDR3 covers 14 residues. The CDR3 loop reads CASRPGTGGYGYTF. In DNA form, the CDR3 reads TGTGCCAGCAGACCCGGGACAGGGGGATATGGCTACACCTTC.

The rearrangement links TRBV7-8 to TRBJ1-3, with TRBD1 matching 10 bases. Trimming removed 3 bases from V and 4 bases from J; junction bases left unmatched: 6. CDR1 SGHVS and CDR2 FQNEAQ come from the germline V gene. The CDR3 sequence is 16 residues long. The CDR3 loop reads CASSFRGTGAGNTIYF. CDR3 bases: TGTGCCAGCAGCTTTCGGGGGACAGGGGCCGGAAACACCATATATTTT.

This rearrangement joins TRBV5-1 to TRBJ1-5, with D tentatively TRBD1 (5 bases). CDR1 is SGHRS and CDR2 is YFSETQ in the germline V gene. Trimming left V 4 bases short and J 8 bases short, with 13 bases between. The CDR3 has 13 amino acids. CDR3: CASSVGEGEPQHF. In nucleotides, the CDR3 is TGCGCCAGCAGCGTGGGGGAGGGAGAGCCCCAGCATTTT. The complete variable domain, with remaining parts taken from reference TRBV5-1 and TRBJ1-5, reads KAGVTQTPRYLIKTRGQQVTLSCSPISGHRSVSWYQQTPGQGLQFLFEYFSETQRNKGNFPGRFSGRQFSNSRSEMNVSTLELGDSALYLCASSVGEGEPQHFGDGTRLSIL.

The chain links TRBV5-1 to TRBJ2-3, with a weak D call TRBD2 (6 bases). This CDR3 contains 14 residues. V lost 3 bases, J lost 3 bases, and 11 bases lay in between. CDR1 is SGHRS and CDR2 is YFSETQ in the germline V gene. The CDR3: CASSYSAGTDTQYF. The CDR3 DNA reads as TGCGCCAGCAGCTATTCCGCGGGAACAGATACGCAGTATTTT.

The chain joins TRBV18 to TRBJ1-1; maybe TRBD1 (5 bases). Germline CDR1 reads KGHSH; CDR2 reads LQKENI. This CDR3 is 15 amino acids long. With 4 bases removed from V and 1 base from J, the gap between germline ends came to 13 bases. CDR3 in DNA: TGTGCCAGCTCACTGGGGGGGGTGCCGAACACTGAAGCTTTCTTT. Protein product: CASSLGGVPNTEAFF.

The genes are TRBV2 and TRBJ2-7; D is perhaps TRBD1 (6 bases). This CDR3 region has 15 residues. CDR1 and CDR2 from the germline V gene are SNHLY and FYNNEI. Trimming stripped 5 bases from V and 3 bases from J, with 17 bases between. The CDR3 reads CASSFNIRGDYEQYF. CDR3 nucleotides: TGTGCCAGCAGTTTTAATATCAGGGGAGACTACGAGCAGTACTTC.

This chain links TRBV2 with TRBJ2-2; D may be TRBD1 (5 bases). This CDR3 region has 16 residues. Germline V gives CDR1 SNHLY, CDR2 FYNNEI. Trimming took 7 bases from V and 8 from J, leaving 23 bases between them. The CDR3: CASIYGQGSGPGELFF. CDR3 nucleotides: TGTGCCAGCATCTACGGGCAGGGTTCGGGTCCGGGGGAGCTGTTTTTT. Looking up the rest from reference TRBV2 and TRBJ2-2 gives the full variable domain: EPEVTQTPSHQVTQMGQEVILRCVPISNHLYFYWYRQILGQKVEFLVSFYNNEISEKSEIFDDQFSVERPDGSNFTLKIRSTKLEDSAMYFCASIYGQGSGPGELFFGEGSRLTVL.

V is TRBV3-1 (or the pseudogene TRBV3-2) and J is TRBJ2-1; 8 bases line up with TRBD1. J lost 9 bases, V lost 4 bases, and 11 bases had no gene match. Germline-derived CDR1 and CDR2 are LGHDT and YNNKEL (reference sequence). The CDR3 covers 15 residues. As DNA, the CDR3 is TGTGCCAGCAGCCGTACGACAGGGGTCGGGCCTGAGCAGTTCTTC. Its protein is CASSRTTGVGPEQFF.

In the case of this clone: The junction departs from the called germline gene at one end, perhaps through a read error. The chain employs TRBV19 and TRBJ2-2; 8 positions match TRBD1. The length of the CDR3 is 15 residues. Germline V gene sequence: CDR1 LNHDA, CDR2 SQIVND (reference sequence). As DNA, the CDR3 is TGTGCCAGTAGTACCCAGGGGGCGAACGCCGGGGAGCTGTTTTTT. It is translated as CASSTQGANAGELFF. The entire variable domain, with the rest obtained from reference TRBV19 and TRBJ2-2, is as follows: DGGITQSPKYLFRKEGQNVTLSCEQNLNHDAMYWYRQDPGQGLRLIYYSQIVNDFQKGDIAEGYSVSREKKESFPLTVTSAQKNPTAFYLCASSTQGANAGELFFGEGSRLTVL.

This chain links TRBV5-1 with TRBJ2-3; D is possibly TRBD2 (5 bases). Germline V gene sequence: CDR1 SGHRS, CDR2 YFSETQ. The CDR3 is made up of 14 amino acids. Trimming took 3 bases from V and 0 from J, leaving 8 bases between them. In DNA, the CDR3 is TGCGCCAGCAGCTCGGTAGCGAGCACAGATACGCAGTATTTT. This codes for CASSSVASTDTQYF.

The chain links TRBV18 to TRBJ1-1; 7 bases fit TRBD1. The V segment lost 3 bases and the J segment 5 bases; nucleotides outside the gene matches: 12. The CDR3 consists of 16 residues. Germline-derived CDR1 and CDR2 are KGHSH and LQKENI. The CDR3 DNA reads TGTGCCAGCTCACCGCAGGCCGGGACAGTGAGGACTGAAGCTTTCTTT. Encoded protein: CASSPQAGTVRTEAFF.

The chain uses TRBV5-4 and TRBJ1-3, with D unresolved. The CDR3 loop spans 14 amino acids. Per the germline V gene, CDR1 is SGHNT and CDR2 is YYREEE (reference sequence). V dropped 0 bases and J dropped 1 base, with 5 bases sitting between them. The CDR3 spells CASSLAGSGNTIYF. The CDR3 nucleotides are TGTGCCAGCAGCTTGGCCGGTTCTGGAAACACCATATATTTT.

This clone was counted between two and nine times. This chain uses TRBV6-6 with TRBJ1-6, with 10 positions matching TRBD1. With V trimmed by 7 bases and J by 10 bases, 13 bases remained unmatched. Germline assignment: CDR1 MNHNY and CDR2 SVGAGI (reference sequence). The CDR3 totals 16 residues. The CDR3 region is CASTHRRDRGESPLHF. As DNA, the CDR3 is TGTGCCAGCACCCATAGGCGGGACAGGGGTGAATCACCCCTCCACTTT.

The chain has TRBV2 and TRBJ2-2; 10 bases match TRBD2. The V segment lost 2 bases and the J segment 9 bases; nucleotides outside the gene matches: 12. CDR1 is SNHLY and CDR2 is FYNNEI in the germline V gene. The CDR3 length is 17 residues. The CDR3 coding sequence is TGTGCCAGCAGTGAACCTCGGTCTAGCGGGAGCCCCCGGGAGCTGTTTTTT. The encoded protein is CASSEPRSSGSPRELFF.

This chain joins TRBV6-2 or TRBV6-3 and TRBJ2-7; TRBD2 might be the D (5 bases). Trimming took off 6 bases at V and 2 bases at J, with 14 bases between the two ends. CDR3 length: 14 residues. Looked up from germline, CDR1 is MNHEY and CDR2 is SVGEGT. Here the CDR3 DNA reads TGTGCCAGCAGCCAATGGACTTACACCTACGAGCAGTACTTC. It specifies CASSQWTYTYEQYF.

The chain carries TRBV28 and TRBJ2-6, with 8 bases matching TRBD1. The CDR3 is 18 amino acids. Trimming at V came to 5 bases and at J to 2 bases, leaving 11 bases not matched to a gene. The V gene's germline CDR1 is MDHEN and CDR2 SYDVKM. This CDR3 is CASSPRTGRRAGANVLTF. DNA for the CDR3: TGTGCCAGCAGTCCTCGGACAGGGAGGAGAGCTGGGGCCAACGTCCTGACTTTC.

The V gene is TRBV29-1, the J gene TRBJ2-7; D is unclear. This CDR3 contains 11 residues. The V gene lost 7 bases and the J gene lost 5 bases, with 12 bases spanning the gap. Germline-derived CDR1 and CDR2 are SQVTM and ANQGSEA. CDR3 loop: CSARQVDEQYF. For the CDR3, the DNA is TGCAGCGCCCGACAAGTCGACGAGCAGTACTTC.

This chain connects TRBV28 to TRBJ1-3, with D unresolved. V lost 4 bases, J lost 3 bases, and 13 bases lay in between. Germline CDR1 MDHEN, CDR2 SYDVKM. This CDR3 comprises 15 residues. The CDR3 region has the DNA TGTGCCAGCAGTTCCGGAGGATCCGGTGGAAACACCATATATTTT. Translation gives CASSSGGSGGNTIYF.

This clone has a handful of counts. This sequence joins TRBV2 and TRBJ1-1; no firm D call. This CDR3 contains 13 residues. With 2 bases removed from V and 1 base from J, the gap between germline ends came to 5 bases. Germline lookup yields CDR1 SNHLY and CDR2 FYNNEI. CDR3 amino acids: CASSETKNTEAFF. The CDR3 region has the DNA TGTGCCAGCAGTGAAACAAAGAACACTGAAGCTTTCTTT.

The chain has TRBV9 and TRBJ2-5; 10 nucleotides agree with TRBD1. The CDR3 totals 16 residues. Germline CDR1 SGDLS, CDR2 YYNGEE. V was clipped by 0 bases and J by 2 bases; unmatched bases: 4. Here the CDR3 reads CASSVAVGQGQETQYF. The DNA of the CDR3 is TGTGCCAGCAGCGTAGCGGTGGGACAGGGGCAAGAGACCCAGTACTTC.

This clone has a single count. V gene TRBV14 combines with J gene TRBJ2-7; tentatively, D is TRBD2 (8 bases). With 1 base removed from V and 3 bases from J, the gap between germline ends came to 31 bases. In germline, CDR1 is SGHDN, CDR2 FVKESK. The CDR3 loop spans 21 amino acids. The CDR3 DNA reads as TGTGCCAGCAGCCAAGTTGGGACAGAACTTAGCGGGATGAATATTTACTACGAGCAGTACTTC. It yields the protein CASSQVGTELSGMNIYYEQYF.

This clone has a single count. The chain links TRBV29-1 to TRBJ2-1; the D gene is possibly TRBD1 (5 bases). Per germline, CDR1 SQVTM and CDR2 ANQGSEA. V dropped 4 bases and J dropped 4 bases, with 8 bases sitting between them. The CDR3 is made up of 12 amino acids. The CDR3 nucleotides read TGCAGCGTTGGGGGCAATTACAATGAGCAGTTCTTC. Translated: CSVGGNYNEQFF.

The rearrangement joins TRBV11-2 to TRBJ2-7, with 7 bases identical to TRBD2. Per the germline V gene, CDR1 is SGHAT and CDR2 is FQNNGV. V shed 5 bases, J shed 0 bases, and the junction held 10 bases outside the gene matches. This CDR3 is built from 16 residues. The DNA for the CDR3 is TGTGCCAGCAGCCCGGGGAGGGGACGGAGCTCCTACGAGCAGTACTTC. It is translated as CASSPGRGRSSYEQYF.